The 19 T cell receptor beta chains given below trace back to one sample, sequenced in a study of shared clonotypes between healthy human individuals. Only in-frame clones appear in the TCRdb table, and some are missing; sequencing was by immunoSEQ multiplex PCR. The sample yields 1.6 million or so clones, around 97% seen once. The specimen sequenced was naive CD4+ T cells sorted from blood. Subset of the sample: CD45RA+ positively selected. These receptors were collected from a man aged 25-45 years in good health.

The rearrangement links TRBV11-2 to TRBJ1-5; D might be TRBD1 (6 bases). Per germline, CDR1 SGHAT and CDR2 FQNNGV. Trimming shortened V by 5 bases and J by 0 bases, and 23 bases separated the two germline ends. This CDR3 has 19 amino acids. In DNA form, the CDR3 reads TGTGCCAGCAGCCTAACGACCGGGACACAAGAATATAGCAATCAGCCCCAGCATTTT. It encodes CASSLTTGTQEYSNQPQHF.

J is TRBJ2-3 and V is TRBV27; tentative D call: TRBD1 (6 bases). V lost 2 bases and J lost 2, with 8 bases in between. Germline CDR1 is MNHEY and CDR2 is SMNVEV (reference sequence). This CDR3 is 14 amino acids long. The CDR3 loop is CASSLNRATDTQYF. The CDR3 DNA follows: TGTGCCAGCAGTTTAAACAGGGCCACAGATACGCAGTATTTT.

CDR3 residues: CASSIIYRVPSFANEQFF. CDR3 nucleotide sequence: TGTGCCAGTAGTATTATCTACAGGGTCCCATCATTTGCCAATGAGCAGTTCTTC. The V call is TRBV19, the J call TRBJ2-1; maybe TRBD1 (6 bases). The CDR3 has 18 amino acids. The germline CDR1 and CDR2 sequences are LNHDA and SQIVND (reference sequence). Trimming took 3 bases from V and 6 from J, leaving 24 bases between them.

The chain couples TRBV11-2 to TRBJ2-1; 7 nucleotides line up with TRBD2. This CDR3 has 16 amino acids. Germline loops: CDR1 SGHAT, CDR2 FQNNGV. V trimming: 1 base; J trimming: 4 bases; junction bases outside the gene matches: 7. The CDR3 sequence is CASSLVRGSRYNEQFF. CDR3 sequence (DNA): TGTGCCAGCAGCTTAGTGCGCGGGAGTCGGTACAATGAGCAGTTCTTC.

The CDR3 sequence: CASSLGTGSGNTIYF. DNA for the CDR3: TGTGCCAGCAGTTTAGGGACAGGTTCTGGAAACACCATATATTTT. The rearrangement uses TRBV6-5 and TRBJ1-3; 8 bases are shared with TRBD1. This CDR3 is built from 15 residues. CDR1 is MNHEY, CDR2 SVGAGI, per germline. The V and J ends lost 4 bases and 1 base, in that order; junction bases with no gene match: 3.

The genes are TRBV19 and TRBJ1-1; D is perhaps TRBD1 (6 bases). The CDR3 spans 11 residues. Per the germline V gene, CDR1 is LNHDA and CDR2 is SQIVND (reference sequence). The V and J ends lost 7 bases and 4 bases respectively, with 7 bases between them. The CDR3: CASTGATEAFF. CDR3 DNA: TGTGCCAGTACAGGGGCCACTGAAGCTTTCTTT.

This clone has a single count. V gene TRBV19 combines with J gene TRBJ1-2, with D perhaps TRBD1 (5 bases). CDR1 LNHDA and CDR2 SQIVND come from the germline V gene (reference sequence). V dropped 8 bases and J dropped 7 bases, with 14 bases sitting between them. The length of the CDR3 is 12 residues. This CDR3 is CASSDRGSGYTF. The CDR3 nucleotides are TGTGCCAGTTCGGATCGGGGCTCTGGCTACACCTTC.

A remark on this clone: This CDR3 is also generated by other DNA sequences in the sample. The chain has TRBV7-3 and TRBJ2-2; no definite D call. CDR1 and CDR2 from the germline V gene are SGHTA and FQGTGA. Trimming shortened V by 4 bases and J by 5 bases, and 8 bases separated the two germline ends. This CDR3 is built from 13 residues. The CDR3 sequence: CASSSRNTGELFF. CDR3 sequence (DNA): TGTGCCAGCAGCTCCCGTAATACCGGGGAGCTGTTTTTT.

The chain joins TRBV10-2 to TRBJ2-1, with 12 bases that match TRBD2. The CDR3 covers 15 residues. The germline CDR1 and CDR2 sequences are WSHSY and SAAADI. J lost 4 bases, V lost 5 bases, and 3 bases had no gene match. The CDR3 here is CASSRTSGTYNEQFF. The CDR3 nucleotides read TGCGCCAGCAGTCGGACTAGCGGGACTTACAATGAGCAGTTCTTC.

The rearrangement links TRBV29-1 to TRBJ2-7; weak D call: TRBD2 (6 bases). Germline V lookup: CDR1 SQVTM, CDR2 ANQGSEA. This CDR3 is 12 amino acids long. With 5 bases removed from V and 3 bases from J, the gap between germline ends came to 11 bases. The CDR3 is CSVWGVGYEQYF. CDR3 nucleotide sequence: TGCAGCGTTTGGGGGGTGGGCTACGAGCAGTACTTC.

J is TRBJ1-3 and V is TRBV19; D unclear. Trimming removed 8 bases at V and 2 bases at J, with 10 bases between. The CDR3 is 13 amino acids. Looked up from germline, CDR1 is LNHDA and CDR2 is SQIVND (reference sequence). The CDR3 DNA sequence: TGTGCCAGTCGTAGTGTGGCTGGAAACACCATATATTTT. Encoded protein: CASRSVAGNTIYF.

The CDR3 nucleotides read TGTGCCAGCAGTCAAACTAGCGGGAGAGCAGATACGCAGTATTTT. Translation: CASSQTSGRADTQYF. J is TRBJ2-3 and V is TRBV2; 11 bases map to TRBD2. Germline V gives CDR1 SNHLY, CDR2 FYNNEI. The length of the CDR3 is 15 residues. Trimming removed 5 bases from V and 4 bases from J; junction bases left unmatched: 5. Filled out from reference TRBV2 and TRBJ2-3, the complete variable domain reads EPEVTQTPSHQVTQMGQEVILRCVPISNHLYFYWYRQILGQKVEFLVSFYNNEISEKSEIFDDQFSVERPDGSNFTLKIRSTKLEDSAMYFCASSQTSGRADTQYFGPGTRLTVL.

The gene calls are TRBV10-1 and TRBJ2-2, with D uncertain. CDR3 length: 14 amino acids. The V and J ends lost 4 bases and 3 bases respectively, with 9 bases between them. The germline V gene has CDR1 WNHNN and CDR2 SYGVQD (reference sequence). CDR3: CASSAVGYTGELFF. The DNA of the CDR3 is TGCGCCAGCAGTGCGGTGGGATACACCGGGGAGCTGTTTTTT.

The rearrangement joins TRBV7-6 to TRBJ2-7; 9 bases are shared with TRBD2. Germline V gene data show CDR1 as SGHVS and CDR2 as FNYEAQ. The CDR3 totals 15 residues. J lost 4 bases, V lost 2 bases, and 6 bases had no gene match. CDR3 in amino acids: CASSLSGGREYEQYF. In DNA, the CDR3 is TGTGCCAGCAGCTTAAGCGGCGGGAGGGAATACGAGCAGTACTTC.

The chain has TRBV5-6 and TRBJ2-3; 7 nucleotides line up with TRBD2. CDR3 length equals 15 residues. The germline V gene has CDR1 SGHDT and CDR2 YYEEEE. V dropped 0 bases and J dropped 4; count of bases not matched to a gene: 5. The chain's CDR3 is CASSLGTSTADTQYF. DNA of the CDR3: TGTGCCAGCAGCTTGGGGACTAGTACCGCAGATACGCAGTATTTT.

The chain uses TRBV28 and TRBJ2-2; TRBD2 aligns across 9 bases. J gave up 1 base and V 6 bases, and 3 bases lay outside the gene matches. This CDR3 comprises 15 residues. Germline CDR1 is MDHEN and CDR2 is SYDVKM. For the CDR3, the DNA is TGTGCCAGCAGCCAGACTAGCGGGAACACCGGGGAGCTGTTTTTT. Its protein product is CASSQTSGNTGELFF.

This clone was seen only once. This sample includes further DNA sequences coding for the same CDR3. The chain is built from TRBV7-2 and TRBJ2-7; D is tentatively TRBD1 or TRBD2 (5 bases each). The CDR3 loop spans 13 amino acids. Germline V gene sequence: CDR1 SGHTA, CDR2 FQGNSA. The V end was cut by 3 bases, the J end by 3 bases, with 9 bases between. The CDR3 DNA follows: TGTGCCAGCAGCTTGGGACCGGACTACGAGCAGTACTTC. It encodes CASSLGPDYEQYF.

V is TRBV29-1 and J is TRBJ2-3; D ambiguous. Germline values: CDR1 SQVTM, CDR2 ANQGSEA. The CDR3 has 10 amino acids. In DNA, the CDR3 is TGCACCCACGGCACAGATACGCAGTATTTT. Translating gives CTHGTDTQYF.

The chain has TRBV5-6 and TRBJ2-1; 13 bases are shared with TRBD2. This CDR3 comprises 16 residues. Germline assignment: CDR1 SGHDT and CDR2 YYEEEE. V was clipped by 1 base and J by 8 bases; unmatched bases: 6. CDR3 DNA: TGTGCCAGCAGCTTGCCCCGGGGACTAGCGGGATATGAGCAGTTCTTC. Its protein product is CASSLPRGLAGYEQFF.